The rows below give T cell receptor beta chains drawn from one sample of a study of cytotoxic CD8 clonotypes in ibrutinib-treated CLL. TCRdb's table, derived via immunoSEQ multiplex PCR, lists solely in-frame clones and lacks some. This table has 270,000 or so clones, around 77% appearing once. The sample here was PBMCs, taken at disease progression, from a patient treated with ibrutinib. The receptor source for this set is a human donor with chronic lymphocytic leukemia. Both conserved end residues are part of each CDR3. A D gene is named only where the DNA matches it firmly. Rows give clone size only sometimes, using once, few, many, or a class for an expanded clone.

cdr3_aa: CSVELLAGGADTQYF
cdr3_nt: TGCAGCGTCGAACTACTAGCGGGGGGGGCAGATACGCAGTATTTT
clone_size: -
d_call: TRBD2
cdr3_length: 15
v_call: TRBV29-1
j_call: TRBJ2-3

cdr3_aa: CASSPISRSTGELFF
cdr3_nt: TGTGCCAGCAGCCCTATTAGCCGAAGCACCGGGGAGCTGTTTTTT
clone_size: -
d_call: -
cdr3_length: 15
v_call: TRBV7-2
j_call: TRBJ2-2

cdr3_aa: CAISESTRGETQYF
cdr3_nt: TGTGCCATCAGTGAGTCGACTCGGGGGGAGACCCAGTACTTC
clone_size: -
d_call: -
cdr3_length: 14
v_call: TRBV10-3
j_call: TRBJ2-5

cdr3_aa: CASSRGASGGYEQYF
cdr3_nt: TGTGCCAGTAGCCGAGGGGCTAGTGGGGGCTACGAGCAGTACTTC
clone_size: -
d_call: -
cdr3_length: 15
v_call: TRBV19
j_call: TRBJ2-7

cdr3_aa: CASSQEGTGGYEQYF
cdr3_nt: TGCGCCAGCAGCCAAGAGGGGACAGGCGGCTACGAGCAGTACTTC
clone_size: -
d_call: TRBD1
cdr3_length: 15
v_call: TRBV4-3
j_call: TRBJ2-7

cdr3_aa: CSVGQGGVQFF
cdr3_nt: TGCAGCGTGGGACAGGGGGGGGTGCAGTTCTTC
clone_size: -
d_call: TRBD1
cdr3_length: 11
v_call: TRBV29-1
j_call: TRBJ2-1

cdr3_aa: CASRLGREYYGYTF
cdr3_nt: TGTGCCAGCCGGCTGGGCAGGGAGTATTATGGCTACACCTTC
clone_size: -
d_call: -
cdr3_length: 14
v_call: TRBV2
j_call: TRBJ1-2

cdr3_aa: CASSVSWGGASYGYTF
cdr3_nt: TGTGCCAGCAGCGTATCGTGGGGAGGGGCGAGCTATGGCTACACCTTC
clone_size: -
d_call: -
cdr3_length: 16
v_call: TRBV9
j_call: TRBJ1-2

cdr3_aa: CASSLSSGANVLTF
cdr3_nt: TGTGCCAGCAGCCTTAGCTCTGGGGCCAACGTCCTGACTTTC
clone_size: -
d_call: -
cdr3_length: 14
v_call: TRBV5-4
j_call: TRBJ2-6

cdr3_aa: CAISERGGYGYTF
cdr3_nt: TGTGCCATCAGTGAGAGAGGGGGTTATGGCTACACCTTC
clone_size: few
d_call: -
cdr3_length: 13
v_call: TRBV10-3
j_call: TRBJ1-2

cdr3_aa: CASSLSTGYEQYF
cdr3_nt: TGCGCCAGCAGCTTGTCCACAGGCTACGAGCAGTACTTC
clone_size: few
d_call: -
cdr3_length: 13
v_call: TRBV5-1
j_call: TRBJ2-7

cdr3_aa: CASSMKGDGELFF
cdr3_nt: TGTGCCAGCAGCATGAAGGGTGACGGGGAGCTGTTTTTT
clone_size: -
d_call: -
cdr3_length: 13
v_call: TRBV7-9
j_call: TRBJ2-2

cdr3_aa: CAAGLRETNEQFF
cdr3_nt: TGTGCCGCGGGACTACGGGAAACCAATGAGCAGTTCTTC
clone_size: -
d_call: TRBD2
cdr3_length: 13
v_call: TRBV27
j_call: TRBJ2-1

cdr3_aa: CASSLDSRQEYF
cdr3_nt: TGTGCCAGCAGCTTAGATAGCAGACAGGAGTATTTT
clone_size: -
d_call: -
cdr3_length: 12
v_call: TRBV11-3
j_call: TRBJ2-3

cdr3_aa: CASRHTAAYEQYF
cdr3_nt: TGTGCCAGCAGGCATACAGCAGCCTACGAGCAGTACTTC
clone_size: -
d_call: -
cdr3_length: 13
v_call: TRBV11-1
j_call: TRBJ2-7

cdr3_aa: CASRPGGTDTQYF
cdr3_nt: TGTGCCAGTAGGCCAGGGGGCACGGATACGCAGTATTTT
clone_size: -
d_call: TRBD1
cdr3_length: 13
v_call: TRBV19
j_call: TRBJ2-3

cdr3_aa: CASSLIGGVEEKLFF
cdr3_nt: TGCGCCAGCAGCTTGATCGGGGGGGTTGAGGAAAAACTGTTTTTT
clone_size: -
d_call: -
cdr3_length: 15
v_call: TRBV5-1
j_call: TRBJ1-4

cdr3_aa: CSVERHNVNYGYTF
cdr3_nt: TGCAGCGTTGAACGCCACAACGTTAACTATGGCTACACCTTC
clone_size: -
d_call: -
cdr3_length: 14
v_call: TRBV29-1
j_call: TRBJ1-2

cdr3_aa: CASSLLTGEQYF
cdr3_nt: TGTGCCAGCAGCTTGCTTACGGGGGAGCAGTACTTC
clone_size: -
d_call: -
cdr3_length: 12
v_call: TRBV5-6
j_call: TRBJ2-7

cdr3_aa: CATSTRQGHEKLFF
cdr3_nt: TGTGCCACCAGCACCCGACAGGGACACGAAAAACTGTTTTTT
clone_size: -
d_call: TRBD1
cdr3_length: 14
v_call: TRBV15
j_call: TRBJ1-4

cdr3_aa: CASSLSRTGGGPGANVLTF
cdr3_nt: TGTGCCAGCAGCTTATCAAGGACAGGGGGAGGACCTGGGGCCAACGTCCTGACTTTC
clone_size: -
d_call: TRBD1
cdr3_length: 19
v_call: TRBV7-3
j_call: TRBJ2-6

cdr3_aa: CASSQVLLDSRTDTQYF
cdr3_nt: TGCGCCAGCAGCCAAGTGTTGTTGGACAGCCGCACAGATACGCAGTATTTT
clone_size: -
d_call: -
cdr3_length: 17
v_call: TRBV4-1
j_call: TRBJ2-3

cdr3_aa: CATGLRTSGRVGEQFF
cdr3_nt: TGTGCCACCGGATTGAGGACTAGCGGGAGAGTCGGTGAGCAGTTCTTC
clone_size: -
d_call: TRBD2
cdr3_length: 16
v_call: TRBV5-6
j_call: TRBJ2-1

cdr3_aa: CASSVAMGSGNTIYF
cdr3_nt: TGTGCCAGCAGCGTAGCTATGGGCTCTGGAAACACCATATATTTT
clone_size: -
d_call: -
cdr3_length: 15
v_call: TRBV9
j_call: TRBJ1-3

cdr3_aa: CASRPVGMANNEQFF
cdr3_nt: TGCGCCAGCCGCCCCGTGGGGATGGCAAACAATGAGCAGTTCTTC
clone_size: -
d_call: -
cdr3_length: 15
v_call: TRBV4-1
j_call: TRBJ2-1

cdr3_aa: CASSSRLAGGRSTDTQYF
cdr3_nt: TGTGCCAGCAGCTCCCGACTAGCGGGGGGACGGAGCACAGATACGCAGTATTTT
clone_size: -
d_call: TRBD2
cdr3_length: 18
v_call: TRBV7-3
j_call: TRBJ2-3

cdr3_aa: CASKSAGIGTYEQYF
cdr3_nt: TGTGCCAGTAAAAGTGCAGGGATCGGTACCTACGAGCAGTACTTC
clone_size: -
d_call: -
cdr3_length: 15
v_call: TRBV19
j_call: TRBJ2-7

cdr3_aa: CASSLGLAGPEQFF
cdr3_nt: TGTGCCAGCAGTCTGGGACTAGCGGGGCCTGAGCAGTTCTTC
clone_size: -
d_call: TRBD2
cdr3_length: 14
v_call: TRBV27
j_call: TRBJ2-1

cdr3_aa: CASSPPGTGTEQFF
cdr3_nt: TGTGCCAGCTCCCCACCGGGGACAGGGACTGAGCAGTTCTTC
clone_size: -
d_call: TRBD1
cdr3_length: 14
v_call: TRBV18
j_call: TRBJ2-1

cdr3_aa: CASSLRTGVRSEQYF
cdr3_nt: TGCGCCAGCAGCCTCCGGACAGGGGTGAGGAGCGAGCAGTACTTC
clone_size: -
d_call: TRBD1
cdr3_length: 15
v_call: TRBV4-1
j_call: TRBJ2-7

cdr3_aa: CASSVGFSSYNEQFF
cdr3_nt: TGTGCCAGCAGCGTCGGCTTCAGCTCCTACAATGAGCAGTTCTTC
clone_size: -
d_call: -
cdr3_length: 15
v_call: TRBV9
j_call: TRBJ2-1

cdr3_aa: CASRWGLNTEAFF
cdr3_nt: TGTGCCAGTAGATGGGGGTTGAACACTGAAGCTTTCTTT
clone_size: -
d_call: -
cdr3_length: 13
v_call: TRBV19
j_call: TRBJ1-1

cdr3_aa: CASSQDLGTGFAGYTF
cdr3_nt: TGCGCCAGCAGCCAAGATCTGGGGACAGGGTTTGCTGGCTACACCTTC
clone_size: few
d_call: TRBD1
cdr3_length: 16
v_call: TRBV4-1
j_call: TRBJ1-2

cdr3_aa: CASSPRPGEPNEQFF
cdr3_nt: TGTGCCAGCTCACCACGCCCAGGGGAGCCCAATGAGCAGTTCTTC
clone_size: once
d_call: -
cdr3_length: 15
v_call: TRBV18
j_call: TRBJ2-1

cdr3_aa: CASSYSSGTPQHF
cdr3_nt: TGTGCCAGCAGTTACAGCAGCGGTACGCCCCAGCATTTT
clone_size: -
d_call: -
cdr3_length: 13
v_call: TRBV6-5
j_call: TRBJ1-5

cdr3_aa: CASRPGTGNQPQHF
cdr3_nt: TGTGCCAGTAGACCTGGGACAGGCAATCAGCCCCAGCATTTT
clone_size: few
d_call: TRBD1
cdr3_length: 14
v_call: TRBV19
j_call: TRBJ1-5

cdr3_aa: CASSLGGPSYEQYF
cdr3_nt: TGTGCCAGCAGCTTAGGTGGCCCTTCCTACGAGCAGTACTTC
clone_size: -
d_call: -
cdr3_length: 14
v_call: TRBV7-3
j_call: TRBJ2-7

cdr3_aa: CASSQGATGNEQYF
cdr3_nt: TGTGCCAGCAGCCAAGGCGCCACAGGGAACGAGCAGTACTTC
clone_size: few
d_call: -
cdr3_length: 14
v_call: TRBV14
j_call: TRBJ2-7